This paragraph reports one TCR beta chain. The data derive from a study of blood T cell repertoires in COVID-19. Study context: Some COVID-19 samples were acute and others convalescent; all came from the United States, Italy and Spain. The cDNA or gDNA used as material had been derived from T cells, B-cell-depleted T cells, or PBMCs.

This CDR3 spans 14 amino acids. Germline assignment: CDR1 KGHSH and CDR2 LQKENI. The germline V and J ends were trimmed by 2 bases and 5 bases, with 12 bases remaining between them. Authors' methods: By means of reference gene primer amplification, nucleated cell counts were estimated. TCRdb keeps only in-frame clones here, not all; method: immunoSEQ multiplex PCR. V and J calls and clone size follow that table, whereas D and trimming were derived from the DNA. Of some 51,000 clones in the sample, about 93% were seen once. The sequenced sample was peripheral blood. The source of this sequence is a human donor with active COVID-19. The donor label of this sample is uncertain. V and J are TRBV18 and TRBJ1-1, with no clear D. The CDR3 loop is CASSPDTGGTEAFF. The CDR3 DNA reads TGTGCCAGCTCACCAGACACCGGTGGGACTGAAGCTTTCTTT.